These 9 T cell receptor beta chains were all obtained from the same sample, sequenced in a study of vaccination and CD4 T cells after COVID-19. Stated treatment: approximately nine-day PBMC culture with coronavirus spike peptide pools or control peptides (ViraFEST assay). The Oncomine TCR Beta short-read assay was applied to DNA of cultured CD4+ T cells. Using its own MiXCR run on the PCR reads, TCRdb lists one record per CDR3 protein. This table holds about 12,000 distinct CDR3 sequences, less than 80% found once. Antigen specificity for these receptors is unknown. Source: CD4+ T cells from blood, cultured in vitro, taken before SARS-CoV-2 vaccination. The receptors come from a human donor who had recovered from COVID-19.

The chain recombines TRBV6-1 with TRBJ1-1; possible D gene TRBD1, 5 bases. V dropped 0 bases and J dropped 2 bases, with 13 bases sitting between them. The CDR3 spans 16 residues. Germline loops: CDR1 MNHNS, CDR2 SASEGT. The chain's CDR3 is CASSEALGGINTEAFF. DNA of the CDR3: TGTGCCAGCAGTGAAGCTCTCGGGGGAATTAACACTGAAGCTTTCTTT.

The chain recombines TRBV27 with TRBJ1-2; no clear D gene. Germline-derived CDR1 and CDR2 are MNHEY and SMNVEV (reference sequence). V was cut by 3 bases and J by 3 bases, with 8 bases left in between. The CDR3 sequence is 13 residues long. CDR3 DNA: TGTGCCAGCAGTTTTGGACGGTACTATGGCTACACCTTC. It translates to CASSFGRYYGYTF.

The V and J genes are TRBV4-2 and TRBJ2-5; D remains ambiguous. The V gene's germline CDR1 is LGHNA and CDR2 YNFKEQ. V dropped 4 bases and J dropped 4 bases, with 22 bases sitting between them. The CDR3 is 17 residues long. Here the CDR3 reads CASSPPGLSLRTETQYF. The DNA of the CDR3 is TGTGCCAGCAGCCCCCCCGGGTTGTCACTCCGCACAGAGACCCAGTACTTC.

This clonotype appeared a few times. The rearrangement uses TRBV2 and TRBJ1-2, with 7 bases aligning to TRBD1. This CDR3 has 18 amino acids. V shed 6 bases, J shed 4 bases, and the junction held 20 bases outside the gene matches. Germline V gives CDR1 SNHLY, CDR2 FYNNEI. The CDR3 nucleotides are TGTGCCAGCAGACCACAAACCGGGACAGCGGTGGTCTCCTATGGCTACACCTTC. Its translation: CASRPQTGTAVVSYGYTF. The whole variable domain, remainder taken from reference TRBV2 and TRBJ1-2, is EPEVTQTPSHQVTQMGQEVILRCVPISNHLYFYWYRQILGQKVEFLVSFYNNEISEKSEIFDDQFSVERPDGSNFTLKIRSTKLEDSAMYFCASRPQTGTAVVSYGYTFGSGTRLTVV.

This chain joins TRBV20-1 and TRBJ2-2; perhaps TRBD1 as D (6 bases). CDR1 and CDR2 (germline): DFQATT, SNEGSKA (reference sequence). The CDR3 covers 15 residues. The V gene lost 1 base and the J gene lost 5 bases, with 14 bases spanning the gap. The chain's CDR3 is CSARAFNRATGELFF. Here the CDR3 DNA reads TGCAGTGCTAGAGCCTTTAACAGGGCTACCGGGGAGCTGTTTTTT.

The chain joins TRBV19 to TRBJ1-6, with a tentative D call TRBD1 (6 bases). CDR1 LNHDA and CDR2 SQIVND come from the germline V gene (reference sequence). V lost 2 bases and J 9 bases, leaving 11 bases between the germline ends. The CDR3 is made up of 14 amino acids. For the CDR3, the DNA is TGTGCCAGTAGTATAACGGACAGAGTTTCACCCCTCCACTTT. Its translation is CASSITDRVSPLHF.

This clonotype appeared once. V and J are TRBV20-1 and TRBJ1-1, with D tentatively TRBD1 (5 bases). The CDR3 length is 15 residues. Trimming stripped 3 bases from V and 3 bases from J, with 17 bases between. Germline assignment: CDR1 DFQATT and CDR2 SNEGSKA (reference sequence). As DNA, the CDR3 is TGCAGTGCTAGTCTGGCGGAAGGGGCTCACACTGAAGCTTTCTTT. This sequence encodes CSASLAEGAHTEAFF.

This clonotype was recorded only once. The DNA is omitted, as the CDR3 cannot be located on it reliably, and the CDR3 follows TCRdb's listing. The chain employs TRBV7-8 and TRBJ1-1; the table's D call, TRBD1, was not checked against the DNA. CDR1 and CDR2 (germline): SGHVS, FQNEAQ. The CDR3 region is 16 residues in length, termini included. CDR3 sequence reads: CASSPHPRQTVGSGIF.

This chain uses TRBV28 with TRBJ1-1, with TRBD1 matching over 8 bases. The CDR3 sequence is 16 residues long. Germline trimming cut 5 bases from V and 6 bases from J; bases unmatched to any gene: 14. Germline V gives CDR1 MDHEN, CDR2 SYDVKM. The CDR3 sequence is CASSGDRPLGLAEAFF. CDR3 nucleotide sequence: TGTGCCAGCAGTGGGGACAGGCCCCTTGGTTTGGCTGAAGCTTTCTTT.